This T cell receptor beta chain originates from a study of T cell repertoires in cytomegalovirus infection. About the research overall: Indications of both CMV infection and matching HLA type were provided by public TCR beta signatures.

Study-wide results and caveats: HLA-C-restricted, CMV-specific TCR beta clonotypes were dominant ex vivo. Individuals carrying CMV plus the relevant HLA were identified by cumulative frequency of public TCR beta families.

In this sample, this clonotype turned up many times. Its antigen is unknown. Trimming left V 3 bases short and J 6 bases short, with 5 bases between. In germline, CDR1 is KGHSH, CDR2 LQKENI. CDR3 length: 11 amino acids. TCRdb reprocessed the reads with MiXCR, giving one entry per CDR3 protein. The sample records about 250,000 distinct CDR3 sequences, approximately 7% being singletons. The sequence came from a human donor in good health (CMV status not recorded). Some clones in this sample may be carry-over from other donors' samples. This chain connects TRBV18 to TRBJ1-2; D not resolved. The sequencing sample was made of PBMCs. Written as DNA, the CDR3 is TGTGCCAGCTCACCTGAGAATGGCTACACCTTC. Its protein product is CASSPENGYTF.